These 18 T cell receptor beta chains were sequenced from one sample in a study of T-cell memory formation after mild COVID-19. One entry per CDR3 protein, called by TCRdb with MiXCR from the 5' RACE reads. The sample has roughly 400,000 distinct CDR3 sequences; 20% to 30% are singletons. Sample: PBMCs or a T cell subset sorted from them (not recorded which). These receptors were obtained from an adult woman who had mild COVID-19 (a few samples of this study predate the infection). Cell type and time point are not known.

This clonotype was detected a few times. This chain joins TRBV3-1 and TRBJ2-1, with 7 bases identical to TRBD2. Unmatched junction bases numbered 8, after V lost 1 base and J lost 5 bases. Germline V lookup: CDR1 LGHDT, CDR2 YNNKEL (reference sequence). The CDR3 length is 16 residues. The CDR3: CASSQGAGPTHNEQFF. CDR3 nucleotides: TGTGCCAGCAGCCAAGGAGCGGGGCCCACCCACAATGAGCAGTTCTTC.

This clonotype occurred a few times. The chain uses TRBV4-1 and TRBJ1-2; 8 bases match TRBD1. Germline values: CDR1 MGHRA, CDR2 YSYEKL. The CDR3 spans 14 residues. After removal of 6 bases from V and 3 bases from J, the junction contained 6 bases not matched to a gene. The CDR3 DNA sequence: TGCGCCAGCAGTCCGGGACAGGTAGACTATGGCTACACCTTC. Its protein product is CASSPGQVDYGYTF.

The chain joins TRBV6-2 or TRBV6-3 to TRBJ2-5, with D uncertain. CDR1 is MNHEY, CDR2 SVGEGT, per germline. The CDR3 covers 13 residues. V was cut by 1 base and J by 7 bases, with 10 bases left in between. The CDR3 protein is CASSYLGPRTQYF. In nucleotides, the CDR3 is TGTGCCAGCAGTTACTTAGGTCCCAGGACCCAGTACTTC.

The chain carries TRBV3-1 and TRBJ1-4; D is undetermined. The germline V gene encodes CDR1 LGHDT and CDR2 YNNKEL (reference sequence). Trimming shortened V by 1 base and J by 12 bases, and 15 bases separated the two germline ends. This CDR3 region has 14 residues. The DNA for the CDR3 is TGTGCCAGCAGCCAAGGGTGGACCGGGGTAGAACTGTTTTTT. Protein: CASSQGWTGVELFF.

The chain employs TRBV28 and TRBJ2-1, with D unresolved. V lost 4 bases and J 5 bases, leaving 18 bases between the germline ends. Germline CDR1 is MDHEN and CDR2 is SYDVKM. CDR3 length: 16 amino acids. CDR3 in amino acids: CASSYSDLGADNEQFF. The CDR3 nucleotides are TGTGCCAGCAGTTACTCGGACCTGGGTGCCGACAATGAGCAGTTCTTC.

This chain joins TRBV11-3 and TRBJ1-1; tentatively, D is TRBD1 (6 bases). Per the germline V gene, CDR1 is SGHNT and CDR2 is YENEEA. V was trimmed by 3 bases and J by 7 bases, leaving 15 bases between them. The CDR3 sequence is 14 residues long. The CDR3 here is CASSFTGTHSEAFF. CDR3 coding DNA: TGTGCCAGCAGCTTCACAGGGACCCACAGTGAAGCTTTCTTT.

The rearrangement links TRBV5-1 to TRBJ2-7; 7 bases are a match to TRBD2. Germline V gives CDR1 SGHRS, CDR2 YFSETQ. The trim removed 0 bases at V and 5 bases at J, leaving 11 bases unmatched. The CDR3 spans 16 residues. CDR3 bases: TGCGCCAGCAGCTTGGATCCGGGCGGGAGATTTGACGAGCAGTACTTC. Residues: CASSLDPGGRFDEQYF.

This clonotype was seen more than once but under ten times. The J gene is TRBJ2-1, the V gene TRBV29-1, with D perhaps matching TRBD1 (6 bases). This CDR3 has 14 amino acids. Trimming shortened V by 6 bases and J by 0 bases, and 12 bases separated the two germline ends. Germline loops: CDR1 SQVTM, CDR2 ANQGSEA. Here the CDR3 reads CSVGDTSSYNEQFF. The CDR3 DNA follows: TGCAGCGTAGGGGACACCAGCTCCTACAATGAGCAGTTCTTC.

This clonotype came up many times. This chain uses TRBV7-8 with TRBJ2-5; D possibly matches TRBD1 or TRBD2 (5 bases each). The V end lost 3 bases, the J end lost 5 bases, and 19 bases lay between the germline ends. Germline CDR1 and CDR2: SGHVS and FQNEAQ. CDR3 size: 16 residues. The CDR3 nucleotides are TGTGCCAGCAGCTTGGGGGTTTGGAAAGGCGGGGAGACCCAGTACTTC. This codes for CASSLGVWKGGETQYF.

This clonotype was counted a few times. V gene TRBV19 combines with J gene TRBJ2-3; D assignment may be TRBD1 or TRBD2 (6 bases each). Between the trimmed V and J ends, which lost 5 bases and 2 bases, there was a span of 14 bases. The CDR3 loop spans 15 amino acids. Germline V gene sequence: CDR1 LNHDA, CDR2 SQIVND (reference sequence). CDR3 sequence (DNA): TGTGCCAGTAGTCCAGGGGCGGGAATCACAGATACGCAGTATTTT. This gives the protein CASSPGAGITDTQYF. The full variable domain, its missing parts supplied by reference TRBV19 and TRBJ2-3, is DGGITQSPKYLFRKEGQNVTLSCEQNLNHDAMYWYRQDPGQGLRLIYYSQIVNDFQKGDIAEGYSVSREKKESFPLTVTSAQKNPTAFYLCASSPGAGITDTQYFGPGTRLTVL.

The V gene is TRBV12-3 or TRBV12-4, the J gene TRBJ2-5, with TRBD2 matching over 14 bases. The length of the CDR3 is 16 residues. The V and J ends lost 3 bases and 5 bases, in that order; junction bases with no gene match: 5. CDR3 DNA sequence: TGTGCCAGCAGTTTCGGACTAGCGGGAGGCTGGGAGACCCAGTACTTC. Translation: CASSFGLAGGWETQYF.

The genes are TRBV2 and TRBJ2-3; 11 bases align to TRBD2. This CDR3 spans 15 amino acids. Unmatched junction bases numbered 9, after V lost 7 bases and J lost 6 bases. The germline V gene encodes CDR1 SNHLY and CDR2 FYNNEI. The CDR3 is CASTPGLAAHDTQYF. The DNA for the CDR3 is TGTGCCAGCACCCCGGGACTAGCGGCACACGATACGCAGTATTTT.

The rearrangement links TRBV7-2 to TRBJ2-7; D is uncertain. The germline V and J ends were trimmed by 5 bases and 6 bases, with 14 bases remaining between them. CDR3 size: 13 residues. Germline CDR1 SGHTA, CDR2 FQGNSA. The CDR3 DNA reads TGTGCCAGCAGCAGAGACGGCGACGGCGAGCAGTACTTC. It yields the protein CASSRDGDGEQYF.

This clonotype was seen more than once but under ten times. The rearrangement joins TRBV12-3 or TRBV12-4 to TRBJ2-5; 13 bases agree with TRBD2. The junction had 11 bases not matched to a gene; V was cut back by 5 bases and J by 5 bases. The CDR3 sequence is 17 residues long. The CDR3 DNA follows: TGTGCCAGCAGTCTACGACTAGCGGGGGGCCTCAGGGAGACCCAGTACTTC. Residues: CASSLRLAGGLRETQYF.

There are a few counts of this clonotype. The genes are TRBV6-1 and TRBJ2-3; 8 bases match TRBD1. The J segment lost 1 base and the V segment lost 4 bases, leaving 4 bases of the junction unmatched. The CDR3 loop spans 15 amino acids. Germline V gene sequence: CDR1 MNHNS, CDR2 SASEGT. The DNA for the CDR3 is TGTGCCAGCAGTGCTACGACAGGGGGCACAGATACGCAGTATTTT. Its translation: CASSATTGGTDTQYF.

This clonotype turned up a few times. V usage is TRBV11-2 and J usage is TRBJ2-7; D gene uncertain. The V gene lost 1 base and the J gene lost 3 bases, with 10 bases spanning the gap. This CDR3 spans 14 amino acids. Germline V gives CDR1 SGHAT, CDR2 FQNNGV. The CDR3 spells CASSLAPRDYEQYF. CDR3 bases: TGTGCCAGCAGCTTAGCTCCTAGGGACTACGAGCAGTACTTC.

This clonotype has just a few counts. The J gene is TRBJ2-2, the V gene TRBV18; D might be TRBD2 (5 bases). Germline loops: CDR1 KGHSH, CDR2 LQKENI. The CDR3 contains 17 residues. Trimming took off 4 bases at V and 1 base at J, with 16 bases between the two ends. CDR3 protein: CASSLTRGQENTGELFF. CDR3 coding DNA: TGTGCCAGCTCACTTACCCGAGGGCAGGAGAACACCGGGGAGCTGTTTTTT.

This clonotype was counted between two and nine times. V is TRBV3-1 and J is TRBJ2-3; 7 bases are shared with TRBD2. The CDR3 is 17 amino acids. From germline, CDR1 is LGHDT and CDR2 YNNKEL (reference sequence). After removal of 0 bases from V and 4 bases from J, the junction contained 10 bases not matched to a gene. DNA of the CDR3: TGTGCCAGCAGCCAAGATTGGGGCAGGGAGGGGTCAGATACGCAGTATTTT. Its translation: CASSQDWGREGSDTQYF.